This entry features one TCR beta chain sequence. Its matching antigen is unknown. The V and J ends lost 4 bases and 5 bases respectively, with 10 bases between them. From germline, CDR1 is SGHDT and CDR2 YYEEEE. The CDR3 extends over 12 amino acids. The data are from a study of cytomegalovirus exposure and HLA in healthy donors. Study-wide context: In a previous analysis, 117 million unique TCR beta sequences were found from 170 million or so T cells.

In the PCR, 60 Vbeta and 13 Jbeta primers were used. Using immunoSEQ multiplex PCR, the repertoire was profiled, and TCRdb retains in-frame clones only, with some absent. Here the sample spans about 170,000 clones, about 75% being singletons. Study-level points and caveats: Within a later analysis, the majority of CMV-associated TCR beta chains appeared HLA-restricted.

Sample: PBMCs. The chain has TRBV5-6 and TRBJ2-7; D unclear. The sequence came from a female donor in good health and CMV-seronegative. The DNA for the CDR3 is TGTGCCAGCAGCCTCTTCCCCCACGAGCAGTACTTC. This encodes CASSLFPHEQYF.